The rows below give T cell receptor beta chains drawn from one sample of a study of blood T cells in healthy people across ages. TCRdb used MiXCR to reprocess the 5' RACE reads, holding one entry per CDR3 protein. This sample has 1.2 million to 1.5 million distinct CDR3 sequences, with roughly 59% found just once. The sample consisted of blood. These TCRs come from a man between 18 and 29 years old in good health. Both conserved end residues are part of each CDR3. D genes are given only for firm matches. Part of the rows lack a size; the others show once, few, many or a class for expanded clones.

size	D	J	V	DNA	CDR3
-	-	TRBJ1-2	TRBV6-5	TGTGTCAGCAGTTACTCTACGGGGGATGGCTACACCTTC	CVSSYSTGDGYTF
-	TRBD1	TRBJ2-6	TRBV7-9	TGTGCCAGCAGCTTAGCCAGGGGGTCTGGGGCCAACGTCCTGACTTTC	CASSLARGSGANVLTF
-	-	TRBJ2-1	TRBV4-1	TGCGCCAGCAGCCAAGATCGCGGGGCTTTAAATGAGCAGTTCTTC	CASSQDRGALNEQFF
few	TRBD1	TRBJ2-3	TRBV7-9	TGTGCCAGCAGCTTCGACAGGGGGCTGATGGATACGCAGTATTTT	CASSFDRGLMDTQYF
-	TRBD2	TRBJ2-1	TRBV4-2	TGTGCCAGCAGCCAAGCTCCGACTAGCGGGGTCTACAATGAGCAGTTCTTC	CASSQAPTSGVYNEQFF
-	-	TRBJ2-5	TRBV7-2	TGTGCCAGCAGCTTAGCAAAATCGATCCAAGAGACCCAGTACTTC	CASSLAKSIQETQYF
-	-	TRBJ2-3	TRBV25-1	TGTGCCAGCAGTGAATTCGGGATAGCGGTAGAGGGGCACACAGATACGCAGTATTTT	CASSEFGIAVEGHTDTQYF
-	-	TRBJ2-6	TRBV12-3/TRBV12-4	TGTGCCAGCAGTGGGCTCTCCTCTGGGGCCAACGTCCTGACTTTC	CASSGLSSGANVLTF
-	-	TRBJ2-2	TRBV5-5	TGTGCCAGCAGCTACCAGGAGGCCGGGGAGCTGTTTTTT	CASSYQEAGELFF
few	-	TRBJ2-7	TRBV4-1	TGCGCCAGCAGCCAAGGGACTCTCTCCCCAGATAAGTACTTC	CASSQGTLSPDKYF
-	-	TRBJ2-5	TRBV7-9	TGTGCCAGCAGCTTAATGGGGGTGAGCCAAGAGACCCAGTACTTC	CASSLMGVSQETQYF
-	-	TRBJ2-3	TRBV29-1	TGCAGCGTTGAAGCACCCCAGCAGGAACCGTCAGATACGCAGTATTTT	CSVEAPQQEPSDTQYF
-	TRBD2	TRBJ2-5	TRBV10-3	TGTGCCATCAGGGGTAGCGGTGAGCGGGGGGAGACCCAGTACTTC	CAIRGSGERGETQYF
-	TRBD1	TRBJ2-1	TRBV4-1	TGCGCCAGCAGCCCAGTTGACAGGGGCGCGTCCTACAATGAGCAGTTCTTC	CASSPVDRGASYNEQFF
once	-	TRBJ2-5	TRBV20-1	TGCAGTGCGGCGGAGACCCAGTACTTC	CSAAETQYF
-	-	TRBJ2-1	TRBV12-3/TRBV12-4	TGTGCCAGCACCGGAGACCACTACAATGAGCAGTTCTTC	CASTGDHYNEQFF
few	TRBD2	TRBJ2-3	TRBV20-1	TGCAGTGCTAGGGGCGGGAGAGGTTATACGCAGTATTTT	CSARGGRGYTQYF
once	-	TRBJ2-5	TRBV12-3/TRBV12-4	TGTGCCAGCAGTGTTCCCCAGGGGAGAGAGCAGTACTTC	CASSVPQGREQYF
few	-	TRBJ1-1	TRBV4-2	TGTGCCAGCAGCCAAGAGGGCAGGGCTGAAGCTTTCTTT	CASSQEGRAEAFF